This T cell receptor (beta chain) stems from a study of beta chain features in type 1 diabetes. Points on this clone: The antigen is unknown.

V was clipped by 11 bases and J by 4 bases, with 20 bases between them. Germline CDR1 and CDR2: MNHNS and SASEGT. The CDR3 runs to 14 residues. Based on CD45RO/CCR7/CD25/CD127/CD95/CD27, CD4+ regulatory, stem cell-like memory, naive and central memory cells were sorted. Notes on the study in general: Across patients, naive, central memory and Treg TCRB repertoires exhibited apparently greater similarity than was observed across healthy donors.

cDNA synthesis used the whole RNA isolate, giving expressed TCRB sequences. Assay used: immunoSEQ multiplex PCR; TCRdb lists only in-frame clones, some missing. The sample lists about 240,000 clones, 27% occurring once. The chain has TRBV6-1 and TRBJ1-1; unclear D gene. The clonotype comes from a young man in good health. Sequenced material: central memory CD4+ T cells from blood. The DNA for the CDR3 is TGTGCCGTATCGAGGGTAGGGTCGAGCACTGAAGCTTTCTTT. Its translation: CAVSRVGSSTEAFF.